This TCR beta chain was identified during a study of cytomegalovirus exposure and HLA in healthy donors. PCR employed 60 Vbeta and 13 Jbeta primers. Profiled with immunoSEQ multiplex PCR; TCRdb holds only in-frame clones, not every one. The repertoire holds tens of thousands of clones, with around 82% as singletons. The CDR3 runs to 15 residues. The germline V and J ends were trimmed by 0 bases and 9 bases, with 13 bases remaining between them. Germline-derived CDR1 and CDR2 are SGHTS and YDEGEE. The V call is TRBV5-8, the J call TRBJ1-6, with D hard to call. The source is a female donor in good health and CMV-seronegative. Sequencing was carried out using PBMCs. CDR3 nucleotide sequence: TGTGCCAGCAGCTTGGAGTCCGGAGAAGGTTCACCCCTCCACTTT. Translating it yields CASSLESGEGSPLHF.